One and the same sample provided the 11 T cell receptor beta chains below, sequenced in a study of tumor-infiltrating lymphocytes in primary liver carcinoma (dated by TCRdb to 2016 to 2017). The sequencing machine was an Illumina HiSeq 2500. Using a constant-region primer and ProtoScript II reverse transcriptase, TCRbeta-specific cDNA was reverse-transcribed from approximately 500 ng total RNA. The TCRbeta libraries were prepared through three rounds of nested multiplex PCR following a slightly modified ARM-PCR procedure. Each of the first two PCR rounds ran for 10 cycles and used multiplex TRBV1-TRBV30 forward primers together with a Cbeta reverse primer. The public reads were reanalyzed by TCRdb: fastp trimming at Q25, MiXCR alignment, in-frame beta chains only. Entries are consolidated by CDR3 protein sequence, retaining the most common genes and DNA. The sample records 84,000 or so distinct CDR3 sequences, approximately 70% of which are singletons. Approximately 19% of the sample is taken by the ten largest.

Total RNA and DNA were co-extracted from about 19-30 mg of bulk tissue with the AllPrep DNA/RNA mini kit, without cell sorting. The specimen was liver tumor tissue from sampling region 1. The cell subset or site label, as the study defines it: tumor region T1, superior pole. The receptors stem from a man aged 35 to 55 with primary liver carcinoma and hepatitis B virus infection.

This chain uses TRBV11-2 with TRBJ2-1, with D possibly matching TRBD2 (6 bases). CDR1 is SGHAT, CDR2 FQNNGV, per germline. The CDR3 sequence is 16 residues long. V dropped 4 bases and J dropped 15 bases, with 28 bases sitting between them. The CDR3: CASSYSSTSWRGGWFF. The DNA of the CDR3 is TGTGCCAGCAGCTACTCTTCGACCAGCTGGAGGGGAGGCTGGTTCTTC.

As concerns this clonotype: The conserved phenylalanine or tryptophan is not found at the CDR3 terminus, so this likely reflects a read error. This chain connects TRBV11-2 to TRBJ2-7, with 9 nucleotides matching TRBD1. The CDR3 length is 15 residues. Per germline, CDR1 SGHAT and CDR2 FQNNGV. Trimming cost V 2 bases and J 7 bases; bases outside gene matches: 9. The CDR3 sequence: CASSLQGTGLQEQYL. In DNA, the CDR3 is TGTGCCAGCAGCTTACAAGGGACAGGGCTGCAGGAGCAGTACCTC.

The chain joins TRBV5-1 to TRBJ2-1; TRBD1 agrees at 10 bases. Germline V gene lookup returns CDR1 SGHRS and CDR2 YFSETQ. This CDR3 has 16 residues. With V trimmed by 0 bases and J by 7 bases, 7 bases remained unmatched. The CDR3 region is CASSLAGGQGSNEQFF. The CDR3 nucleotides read TGCGCCAGCAGCTTGGCCGGGGGACAGGGGTCGAATGAGCAGTTCTTC.

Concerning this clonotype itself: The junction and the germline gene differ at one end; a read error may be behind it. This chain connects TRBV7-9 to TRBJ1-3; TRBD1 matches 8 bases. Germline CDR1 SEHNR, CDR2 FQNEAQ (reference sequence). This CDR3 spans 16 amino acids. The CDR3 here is CTSSFLQGAVGNTIYF. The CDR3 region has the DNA TGTACCAGCAGCTTTCTCCAGGGGGCAGTTGGAAACACCATATATTTT.

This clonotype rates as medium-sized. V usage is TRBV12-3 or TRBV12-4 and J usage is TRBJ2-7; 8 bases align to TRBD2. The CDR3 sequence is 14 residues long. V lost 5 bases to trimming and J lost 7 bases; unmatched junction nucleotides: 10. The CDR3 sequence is CASSGLRGAGEQYF. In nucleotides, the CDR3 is TGTGCCAGCAGTGGTTTGCGGGGGGCGGGTGAGCAGTACTTC.

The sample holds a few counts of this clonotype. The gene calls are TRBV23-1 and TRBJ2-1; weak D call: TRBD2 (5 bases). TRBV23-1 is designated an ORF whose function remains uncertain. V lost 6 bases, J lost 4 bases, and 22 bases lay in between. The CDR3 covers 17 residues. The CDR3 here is CASSRLDYLQVYNEQFF. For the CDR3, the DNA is TGCGCCAGCAGCCGGCTTGACTACCTACAAGTTTACAATGAGCAGTTCTTC.

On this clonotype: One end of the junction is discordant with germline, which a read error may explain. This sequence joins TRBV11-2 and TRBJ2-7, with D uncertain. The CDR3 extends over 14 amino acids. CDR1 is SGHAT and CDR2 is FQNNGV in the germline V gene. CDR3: CARSLTDGAYEEYF. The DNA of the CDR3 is TGTGCCAGGAGCCTAACCGACGGAGCCTACGAGGAGTACTTC.

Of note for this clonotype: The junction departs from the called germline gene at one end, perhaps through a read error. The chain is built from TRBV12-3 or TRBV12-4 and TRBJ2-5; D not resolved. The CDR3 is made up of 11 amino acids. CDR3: CARNRQETQYF. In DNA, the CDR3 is TGTGCCCGCAATAGGCAAGAGACCCAATACTTC.

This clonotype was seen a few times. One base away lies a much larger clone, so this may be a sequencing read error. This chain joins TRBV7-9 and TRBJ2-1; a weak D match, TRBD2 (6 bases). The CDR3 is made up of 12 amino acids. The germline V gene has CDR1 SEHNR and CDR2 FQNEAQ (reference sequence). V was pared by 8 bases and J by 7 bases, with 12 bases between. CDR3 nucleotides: TGTGCCAGCTATACTAGCTCTAATGAGCAGTTCTTC. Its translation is CASYTSSNEQFF. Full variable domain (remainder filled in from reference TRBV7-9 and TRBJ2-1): DTGVSQNPRHKITKRGQNVTFRCDPISEHNRLYWYRQTLGQGPEFLTYFQNEAQLEKSRLLSDRFSAERPKGSFSTLEIQRTEQGDSAMYLCASYTSSNEQFFGPGTRLTVL.

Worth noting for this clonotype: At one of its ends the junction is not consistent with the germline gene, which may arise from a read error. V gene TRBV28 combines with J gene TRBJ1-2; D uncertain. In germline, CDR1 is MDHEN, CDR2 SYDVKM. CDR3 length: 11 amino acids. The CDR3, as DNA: TGTGCCACCTCCAAAGAAGATGGCTACACGTTC. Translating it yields CATSKEDGYTF.

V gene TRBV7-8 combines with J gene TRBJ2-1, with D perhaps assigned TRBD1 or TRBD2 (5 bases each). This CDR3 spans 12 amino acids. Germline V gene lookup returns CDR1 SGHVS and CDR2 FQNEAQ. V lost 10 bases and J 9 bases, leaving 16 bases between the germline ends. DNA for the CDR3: TGTGCCAACAGTTTGGGTGGGGGTGAGCAGTTCTTC. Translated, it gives CANSLGGGEQFF.